A single sample gave rise to the 15 T cell receptor beta chains below, sequenced in a study of CD8 T cells in Susac syndrome. Reverse transcription of roughly 0.45 to 1 ug RNA was carried out with random hexamers. Via MiXCR, TCRdb re-called the immunoSEQ multiplex PCR reads, giving one row per CDR3 protein. Of roughly 400,000 distinct CDR3 sequences listed, approximately 85% are singletons. The sequenced sample consisted of CD8+ T cells from PBMCs. Receptors originate from a human donor with multiple sclerosis.

This clonotype has just one count. The gene calls are TRBV20-1 and TRBJ1-5, with TRBD1 matching over 9 bases. The CDR3 extends over 14 amino acids. CDR1 and CDR2 from the germline V gene are DFQATT and SNEGSKA (reference sequence). The V and J ends lost 0 bases and 5 bases, in that order; junction bases with no gene match: 2. The DNA for the CDR3 is TGCAGTGCTAGAGAAACAGGGGGCCATCAGCCCCAGCATTTT. This encodes CSARETGGHQPQHF.

V is TRBV4-1 and J is TRBJ2-7, with 8 bases matching TRBD1. V lost 4 bases and J lost 6; bases outside the gene matches: 14. CDR1 MGHRA and CDR2 YSYEKL come from the germline V gene. The CDR3 has 16 residues. CDR3 region: CASSPSQQGEVSEQYF. As DNA, the CDR3 is TGCGCCAGCAGCCCGTCTCAACAGGGGGAGGTTTCCGAGCAGTACTTC.

This clonotype was seen just once. The V gene is TRBV4-1, the J gene TRBJ2-7, with D possibly TRBD1 on 5 matching bases. V lost 1 base, J lost 5 bases, and 30 bases lay in between. Germline loops: CDR1 MGHRA, CDR2 YSYEKL. The CDR3 has 20 residues. DNA for the CDR3: TGCGCCAGCAGCCAAGCCACGGCGTTAGGTACGGATCGCCTAGGGGACGAGCAGTACTTC. It encodes CASSQATALGTDRLGDEQYF.

This chain joins TRBV4-1 and TRBJ1-2, with 9 bases identical to TRBD1. Unmatched junction bases numbered 11, after V lost 1 base and J lost 5 bases. Per germline, CDR1 MGHRA and CDR2 YSYEKL. There are 17 residues in the CDR3. CDR3 nucleotides: TGCGCCAGCAGCCAAGGAAGTGAGGGACAGGGATCTTATGGCTACACCTTC. As protein: CASSQGSEGQGSYGYTF.

The chain employs TRBV6-1 and TRBJ2-3; 9 bases are shared with TRBD2. This CDR3 is 16 amino acids long. Germline trimming cut 2 bases from V and 6 bases from J; bases unmatched to any gene: 9. In germline, CDR1 is MNHNS, CDR2 SASEGT. As DNA, the CDR3 is TGTGCCAGCAGTGAATATGGTAGCGGGAGTCGGGATACGCAGTATTTT. This sequence encodes CASSEYGSGSRDTQYF.

The rearrangement joins TRBV5-5 to TRBJ2-1; weak D call: TRBD2 (6 bases). CDR3 length equals 15 residues. Germline lookup yields CDR1 SGHKS and CDR2 YYEKEE (reference sequence). Between the trimmed V and J ends, which lost 4 bases and 2 bases, there was a span of 13 bases. The DNA of the CDR3 is TGTGCCAGCAGCCTTCGGGACTCGGCCTACAATGAGCAGTTCTTC. It yields the protein CASSLRDSAYNEQFF.

The V and J genes are TRBV9 and TRBJ2-1, with 14 bases identical to TRBD2. Losses at the gene ends were 0 bases for V and 0 bases for J; bases not matched to a gene: 8. The CDR3 contains 20 residues. Germline CDR1 is SGDLS and CDR2 is YYNGEE. CDR3 in amino acids: CASSVDGTSGSVSSYNEQFF. In nucleotides, the CDR3 is TGTGCCAGCAGCGTAGACGGGACTAGCGGGAGCGTTTCCTCCTACAATGAGCAGTTCTTC.

This chain uses TRBV9 with TRBJ2-2, with 13 bases aligning to TRBD2. The germline V gene encodes CDR1 SGDLS and CDR2 YYNGEE. The junction had 8 bases not matched to a gene; V was cut back by 3 bases and J by 6 bases. The CDR3 has 17 amino acids. As DNA, the CDR3 is TGTGCCAGCAGCGCCCAACCACTAGCGGGGGGGCCCGGGGAGCTGTTTTTT. Its translation is CASSAQPLAGGPGELFF. The full variable domain, rest sourced from reference TRBV9 and TRBJ2-2, is DSGVTQTPKHLITATGQRVTLRCSPRSGDLSVYWYQQSLDQGLQFLIQYYNGEERAKGNILERFSAQQFPDLHSELNLSSLELGDSALYFCASSAQPLAGGPGELFFGEGSRLTVL.

V is TRBV20-1 and J is TRBJ1-1; 7 positions agree with TRBD1. This CDR3 contains 14 residues. Germline values: CDR1 DFQATT, CDR2 SNEGSKA (reference sequence). The V gene end was trimmed by 6 bases and the J gene end by 4 bases; junction bases not matched to a gene: 11. The CDR3 coding sequence is TGCAGTGCCCCCCGAGGGGGCGTGACCACTGAAGCTTTCTTT. Amino acids: CSAPRGGVTTEAFF.

DNA of the CDR3: TGTGCCAGCAGCCCCGCCAGGGGAGGGATGAACACTGAAGCTTTCTTT. Protein product: CASSPARGGMNTEAFF. V gene TRBV7-8 combines with J gene TRBJ1-1, with D perhaps matching TRBD1 (6 bases). The germline gives CDR1 SGHVS, CDR2 FQNEAQ. The V end lost 5 bases, the J end lost 0 bases, and 16 bases lay between the germline ends. This CDR3 spans 16 amino acids.

This chain links TRBV11-2 with TRBJ2-3, with D tentatively TRBD1 or TRBD2 (5 bases each). V was clipped by 1 base and J by 1 base, with 9 bases between them. Germline CDR1 reads SGHAT; CDR2 reads FQNNGV. This CDR3 comprises 15 residues. CDR3 in amino acids: CASSLGGVGTDTQYF. The CDR3 DNA reads as TGTGCCAGCAGCTTAGGAGGGGTGGGCACAGATACGCAGTATTTT.

V gene TRBV9 combines with J gene TRBJ1-1; D is ambiguous. The V gene's germline CDR1 is SGDLS and CDR2 YYNGEE. V lost 0 bases, J lost 0 bases, and 6 bases lay in between. This CDR3 has 14 residues. The CDR3 here is CASSVEGLNTEAFF. CDR3 coding DNA: TGTGCCAGCAGCGTAGAGGGCCTGAACACTGAAGCTTTCTTT.

The chain employs TRBV24-1 and TRBJ2-1; 11 nucleotides agree with TRBD1. The trim removed 3 bases at V and 8 bases at J, leaving 2 bases unmatched. This CDR3 contains 14 residues. Germline values: CDR1 KGHDR, CDR2 SFDVKD. The CDR3 reads CATSDRTGGDEQFF. The CDR3, as DNA: TGTGCCACCAGTGATCGGACAGGGGGCGATGAGCAGTTCTTC.

The chain couples TRBV21-1 to TRBJ2-2; the D call TRBD1 from the table was never checked on the DNA. TRBV21-1 is labeled a pseudogene. The CDR3 loop spans 13 amino acids. The CDR3 sequence is CASRQVWTGELFF. CDR3 sequence (DNA): TGTGCCAGTCGACAGGTTTGGACCGGGGAGCTGTTTTTT.

This chain uses TRBV7-9 with TRBJ1-4; D ambiguous. The V end lost 4 bases, the J end lost 7 bases, and 10 bases lay between the germline ends. The germline gives CDR1 SEHNR, CDR2 FQNEAQ (reference sequence). The CDR3 covers 13 residues. The CDR3 nucleotides are TGTGCCAGCAGCTCCCCCATAGGTGAAAAACTGTTTTTT. Its protein is CASSSPIGEKLFF.